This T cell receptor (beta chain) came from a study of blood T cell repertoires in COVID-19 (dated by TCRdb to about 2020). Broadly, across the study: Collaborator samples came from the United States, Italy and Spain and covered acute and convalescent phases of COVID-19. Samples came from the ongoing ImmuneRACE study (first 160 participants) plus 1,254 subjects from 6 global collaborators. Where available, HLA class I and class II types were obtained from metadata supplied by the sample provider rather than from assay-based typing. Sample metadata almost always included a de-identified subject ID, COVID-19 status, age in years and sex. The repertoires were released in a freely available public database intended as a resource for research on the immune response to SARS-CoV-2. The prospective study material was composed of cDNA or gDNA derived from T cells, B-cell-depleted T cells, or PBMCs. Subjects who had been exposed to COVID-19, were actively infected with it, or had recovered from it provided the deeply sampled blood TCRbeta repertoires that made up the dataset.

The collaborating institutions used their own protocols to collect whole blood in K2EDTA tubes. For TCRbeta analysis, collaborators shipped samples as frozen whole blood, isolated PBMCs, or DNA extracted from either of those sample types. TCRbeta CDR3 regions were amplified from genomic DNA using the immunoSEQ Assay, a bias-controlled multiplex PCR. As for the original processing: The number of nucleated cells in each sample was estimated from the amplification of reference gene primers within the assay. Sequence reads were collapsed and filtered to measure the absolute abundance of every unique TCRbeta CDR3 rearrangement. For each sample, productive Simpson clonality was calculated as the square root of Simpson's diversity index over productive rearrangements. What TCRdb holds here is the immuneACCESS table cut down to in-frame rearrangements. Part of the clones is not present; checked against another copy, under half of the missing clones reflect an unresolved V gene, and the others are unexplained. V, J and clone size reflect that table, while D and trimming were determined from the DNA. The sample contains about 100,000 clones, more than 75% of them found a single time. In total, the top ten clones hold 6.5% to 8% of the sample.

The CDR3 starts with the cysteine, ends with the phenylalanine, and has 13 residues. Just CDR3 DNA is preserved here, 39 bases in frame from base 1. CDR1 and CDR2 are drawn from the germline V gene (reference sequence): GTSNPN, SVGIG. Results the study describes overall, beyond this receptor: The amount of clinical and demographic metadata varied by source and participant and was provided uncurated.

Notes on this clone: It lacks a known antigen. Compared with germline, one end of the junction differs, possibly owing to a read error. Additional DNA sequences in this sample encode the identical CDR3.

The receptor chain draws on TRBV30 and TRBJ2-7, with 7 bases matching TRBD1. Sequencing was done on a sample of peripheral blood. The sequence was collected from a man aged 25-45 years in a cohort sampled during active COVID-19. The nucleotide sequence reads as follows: TGCGCCTGGAGTGGCCCCGGGACAGCCGAGCAGTACTTC. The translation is CAWSGPGTAEQYF. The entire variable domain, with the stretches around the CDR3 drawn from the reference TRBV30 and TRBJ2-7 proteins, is SQTIHQWPATLVQPVGSPLSLECTVEGTSNPNLYWYRQAAGRGLQLLFYSVGIGQISSEVPQNLSASRPQDRQFILSSKKLLLSDSGFYLCAWSGPGTAEQYFGPGTRLTVT.